This T cell receptor beta chain was sequenced during a study of blood T cell repertoires in COVID-19. Study-wide context: COVID-19 samples, acute and convalescent, were from the United States, Italy and Spain. Sources were T cells, B-cell-depleted T cells, or PBMCs; the material itself was cDNA or gDNA.

As processed by the authors: Estimation of nucleated cell counts was performed using reference gene primer amplification. TCRdb's table, derived via immunoSEQ multiplex PCR, lists solely in-frame clones and lacks some. The V and J calls and the clone size are those of that table, but D and trimming were determined from the DNA. The table includes about 240,000 clones, around 85% detected once. Germline-derived CDR1 and CDR2 are LNHDA and SQIVND (reference sequence). With 6 bases clipped from V and 6 bases from J, the junction kept 2 bases outside the gene matches. The CDR3 covers 13 residues. Material for sequencing was peripheral blood. This sequence joins TRBV19 and TRBJ1-5, with TRBD1 matching over 10 bases. This TCR derives from a woman of 80 years or more with acute or convalescent COVID-19. The CDR3 nucleotides read TGTGCCAGTAGCGACAGGGGGCCTCAGCCCCAGCATTTT. As protein: CASSDRGPQPQHF. The full variable domain, with the rest looked up from reference TRBV19 and TRBJ1-5, is DGGITQSPKYLFRKEGQNVTLSCEQNLNHDAMYWYRQDPGQGLRLIYYSQIVNDFQKGDIAEGYSVSREKKESFPLTVTSAQKNPTAFYLCASSDRGPQPQHFGDGTRLSIL.